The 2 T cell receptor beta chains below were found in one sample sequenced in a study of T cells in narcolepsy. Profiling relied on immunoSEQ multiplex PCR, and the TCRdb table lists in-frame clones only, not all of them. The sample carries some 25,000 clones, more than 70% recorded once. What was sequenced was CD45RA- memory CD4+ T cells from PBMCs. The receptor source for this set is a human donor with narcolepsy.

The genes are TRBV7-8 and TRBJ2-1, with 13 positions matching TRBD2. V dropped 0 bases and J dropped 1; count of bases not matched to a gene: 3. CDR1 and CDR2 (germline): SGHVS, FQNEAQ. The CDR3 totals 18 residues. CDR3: CASSLAGTSGTSYNEQFF. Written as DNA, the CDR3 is TGTGCCAGCAGCTTAGCCGGGACTAGCGGGACATCCTACAATGAGCAGTTCTTC.

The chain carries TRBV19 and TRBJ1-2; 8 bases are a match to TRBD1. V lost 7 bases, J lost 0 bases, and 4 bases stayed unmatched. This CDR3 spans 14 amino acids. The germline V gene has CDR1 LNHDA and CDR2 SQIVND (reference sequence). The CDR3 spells CASNQGAANYGYTF. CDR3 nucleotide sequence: TGTGCCAGTAATCAGGGGGCGGCTAACTATGGCTACACCTTC.